A selection of T cell receptor beta chains follows, all from one sample in a study of shared clonotypes between healthy human individuals. Sequenced by immunoSEQ multiplex PCR; TCRdb stores in-frame clones only, minus some. The sample records about 820,000 clones, about 91% being singletons. The sample was naive CD8+ T cells sorted from blood. These receptors were collected from a man aged 25 to 40 in good health. The CDR3 runs from the conserved cysteine through the conserved F or W. Fields, in order: clone size, J gene, D gene, V gene, CDR3 protein, CDR3 DNA. A D gene is named only where the DNA matches it firmly. A row's size may be missing; if present it is once, few, many or a size class.

. TRBJ1-2 . TRBV27 CASSTPRGAYTF TGTGCCAGCAGTACCCCCCGGGGGGCCTACACCTTC
once TRBJ1-2 . TRBV4-1 CASSQRVEPYGYTF TGCGCCAGCAGCCAACGGGTCGAGCCTTATGGCTACACCTTC
few TRBJ1-5 . TRBV2 CASSEGQGRNQPQHF TGTGCCAGCAGTGAAGGTCAGGGCCGCAATCAGCCCCAGCATTTT
. TRBJ1-5 . TRBV29-1 CSETGTNNQPQHF TGCAGCGAGACCGGGACAAATAATCAGCCCCAGCATTTT
. TRBJ2-7 . TRBV27 CASSSSTTEYF TGTGCCAGCAGTTCCTCGACAACAGAGTACTTC
. TRBJ2-7 . TRBV30 CAWSGDGAPYEQYF TGTGCCTGGAGTGGGGACGGGGCCCCCTACGAGCAGTACTTC
. TRBJ2-3 TRBD2 TRBV6-1 CASSILAGVPDTQYF TGTGCCAGCTCGATTCTAGCGGGAGTTCCAGATACGCAGTATTTT
. TRBJ2-2 . TRBV9 CASSPYGSDGELFF TGTGCCAGCAGCCCATACGGGAGTGACGGGGAGCTGTTTTTT
. TRBJ2-4 TRBD1 TRBV25-1 CASRTGALLKAKNIQYF TGTGCCAGCAGGACAGGGGCGCTCCTTAAAGCCAAAAACATTCAGTACTTC
. TRBJ1-3 . TRBV7-9 CASSFFTGSGNTIYF TGTGCCAGCAGCTTTTTTACAGGGTCTGGAAACACCATATATTTT
. TRBJ2-3 . TRBV2 CASRAESTDTQYF TGTGCCAGCAGGGCAGAAAGCACAGATACGCAGTATTTT
. TRBJ2-7 TRBD2 TRBV7-8 CASRTAGTSGRASSREQYF TGTGCCAGCAGAACAGCCGGGACTAGCGGGAGGGCTTCCTCTCGCGAGCAGTACTTC
. TRBJ1-1 TRBD1 TRBV6-5 CAIQGQGATEAFF TGTGCCATCCAGGGGCAGGGGGCCACTGAAGCTTTCTTT
. TRBJ2-3 . TRBV9 CASSHLLDTQYF TGTGCCAGCAGCCACCTCTTGGATACGCAGTATTTT
. TRBJ2-1 TRBD2 TRBV9 CASSGVLASGYNEQFF TGTGCCAGCAGCGGGGTTCTGGCTAGCGGCTACAATGAGCAGTTCTTC
. TRBJ2-1 . TRBV9 CASSVDNEQFF TGTGCCAGCAGCGTCGACAATGAGCAGTTCTTC
. TRBJ2-3 TRBD2 TRBV7-9 CASSRGGLAGGTDTQYF TGTGCCAGCAGCCGAGGGGGACTAGCGGGGGGCACAGATACGCAGTATTTT